These T cell receptor beta chains were read from a single sample in a study of blood T cells in healthy people across ages. TCRdb ran MiXCR on the 5' RACE reads and lists one entry per CDR3 protein. The sample lists hundreds of thousands of distinct CDR3 sequences, about 61% occurring once. Sequencing input: blood. Receptor source: a man aged 40-50 years in good health. The CDR3 runs from the conserved cysteine through the conserved F or W. Each record gives: CDR3 protein, CDR3 DNA, J gene, clone size, V gene, D gene. The D gene is left open where the match is weak. For some rows the clone size is stated as once, few or many, or as a class when expanded; others skip it.

CDR3aa: CSASETGVSYNEQFF; CDR3nt: TGCAGTGCGAGCGAGACAGGGGTCTCCTACAATGAGCAGTTCTTC; j_gene: TRBJ2-1; abundance: few; v_gene: TRBV20-1; d_gene: TRBD1
CDR3aa: CSVASFLAGGNEQYF; CDR3nt: TGCAGCGTTGCCTCGTTCCTAGCGGGAGGCAACGAGCAGTACTTC; j_gene: TRBJ2-7; abundance: NA; v_gene: TRBV29-1; d_gene: TRBD2
CDR3aa: CASSLEGSAGAYNEQFF; CDR3nt: TGTGCCAGCAGCTTAGAGGGAAGCGCGGGTGCCTACAATGAGCAGTTCTTC; j_gene: TRBJ2-1; abundance: few; v_gene: TRBV7-3; d_gene: NA
CDR3aa: CASSFVLGLAGVSSYNEQFF; CDR3nt: TGTGCCAGCAGTTTCGTCTTGGGACTAGCGGGGGTTAGCTCCTACAATGAGCAGTTCTTC; j_gene: TRBJ2-1; abundance: NA; v_gene: TRBV27; d_gene: TRBD2
CDR3aa: CASRVLAGAYEQYF; CDR3nt: TGCGCCAGCAGGGTACTAGCGGGCGCCTACGAGCAGTACTTC; j_gene: TRBJ2-7; abundance: NA; v_gene: TRBV5-1; d_gene: TRBD2
CDR3aa: CASSHLRDRDQAFF; CDR3nt: TGTGCCAGCAGCCACCTCCGGGACAGGGACCAAGCTTTCTTT; j_gene: TRBJ1-1; abundance: NA; v_gene: TRBV3-1; d_gene: TRBD1
CDR3aa: CASTMGPSNEQFF; CDR3nt: TGTGCCAGCACCATGGGACCATCCAATGAGCAGTTCTTC; j_gene: TRBJ2-1; abundance: few; v_gene: TRBV7-9; d_gene: NA
CDR3aa: CASSLDNYNEQFF; CDR3nt: TGCGCCAGCAGCTTGGACAACTACAATGAGCAGTTCTTC; j_gene: TRBJ2-1; abundance: once; v_gene: TRBV5-1; d_gene: NA
CDR3aa: CASSHSRASTDTQYF; CDR3nt: TGTGCCAGCAGCCACTCGAGGGCGAGCACAGATACGCAGTATTTT; j_gene: TRBJ2-3; abundance: NA; v_gene: TRBV3-1; d_gene: NA
CDR3aa: CASNSGRTGTQYF; CDR3nt: TGTGCCAGCAATAGCGGGCGCACAGGTACGCAGTATTTT; j_gene: TRBJ2-3; abundance: NA; v_gene: TRBV5-6; d_gene: TRBD2
CDR3aa: CASSLTEYYNEQFF; CDR3nt: TGCGCCAGCAGCTTGACAGAATACTACAATGAGCAGTTCTTC; j_gene: TRBJ2-1; abundance: NA; v_gene: TRBV5-1; d_gene: NA
CDR3aa: CASSEIPNTGELFF; CDR3nt: TGCGCCAGCAGTGAAATCCCGAACACCGGGGAGCTGTTTTTT; j_gene: TRBJ2-2; abundance: NA; v_gene: TRBV10-2; d_gene: NA
CDR3aa: CASSASSGSSQETQYF; CDR3nt: TGTGCCAGCAGCGCTAGTAGCGGGTCATCCCAAGAGACCCAGTACTTC; j_gene: TRBJ2-5; abundance: many; v_gene: TRBV7-2; d_gene: TRBD2
CDR3aa: CSVNRGQGGYEQYF; CDR3nt: TGCAGCGTTAACCGGGGACAGGGTGGCTACGAGCAGTACTTC; j_gene: TRBJ2-7; abundance: NA; v_gene: TRBV29-1; d_gene: TRBD1
CDR3aa: CASTKQRQKETQYF; CDR3nt: TGTGCCAGCACCAAGCAAAGACAGAAAGAGACCCAGTACTTC; j_gene: TRBJ2-5; abundance: NA; v_gene: TRBV3-1; d_gene: NA
CDR3aa: CASSVDPEGEQYF; CDR3nt: TGCGCCAGCAGCGTGGATCCCGAGGGGGAGCAGTACTTC; j_gene: TRBJ2-5; abundance: NA; v_gene: TRBV5-1; d_gene: NA
CDR3aa: CAGSPGVGSDIQYF; CDR3nt: TGTGCCGGCAGCCCAGGGGTTGGGAGTGACATTCAGTACTTC; j_gene: TRBJ2-4; abundance: NA; v_gene: TRBV3-1; d_gene: NA
CDR3aa: CASRQGAGETQYF; CDR3nt: TGTGCCAGCAGGCAGGGGGCCGGGGAGACCCAGTACTTC; j_gene: TRBJ2-5; abundance: few; v_gene: TRBV7-3; d_gene: TRBD1
CDR3aa: CASSLSTSGYNEQFF; CDR3nt: TGTGCCAGCAGTTTGTCAACTAGCGGGTACAATGAGCAGTTCTTC; j_gene: TRBJ2-1; abundance: NA; v_gene: TRBV12-3/TRBV12-4; d_gene: TRBD2
CDR3aa: CASSPNSGGGNQPQHF; CDR3nt: TGTGCCAGCAGTCCGAACTCAGGGGGCGGCAATCAGCCCCAGCATTTT; j_gene: TRBJ1-5; abundance: NA; v_gene: TRBV27; d_gene: TRBD1
CDR3aa: CASSSGGANIQYF; CDR3nt: TGTGCCAGCAGCTCAGGGGGGGCAAACATTCAGTACTTC; j_gene: TRBJ2-4; abundance: NA; v_gene: TRBV5-5; d_gene: NA
CDR3aa: CASSLIGGPTDTQYF; CDR3nt: TGTGCCAGCAGTTTAATAGGGGGGCCTACTGATACGCAGTATTTT; j_gene: TRBJ2-3; abundance: few; v_gene: TRBV27; d_gene: NA
CDR3aa: CASSPLSTGAGGYTF; CDR3nt: TGTGCCAGCAGCCCTCTCTCGACAGGGGCTGGGGGCTACACCTTC; j_gene: TRBJ1-2; abundance: NA; v_gene: TRBV9; d_gene: TRBD1
CDR3aa: CSARESGEQFF; CDR3nt: TGCAGTGCTAGAGAGAGCGGAGAGCAGTTCTTC; j_gene: TRBJ2-1; abundance: NA; v_gene: TRBV20-1; d_gene: NA
CDR3aa: CATSSGSSYEQYF; CDR3nt: TGTGCCACCTCAAGCGGGAGCTCCTACGAGCAGTACTTC; j_gene: TRBJ2-7; abundance: NA; v_gene: TRBV24-1; d_gene: TRBD2
CDR3aa: CASSVPGGSYNEQFF; CDR3nt: TGTGCCAGCAGCGTACCGGGAGGGTCTTACAATGAGCAGTTCTTC; j_gene: TRBJ2-1; abundance: NA; v_gene: TRBV28; d_gene: TRBD2
CDR3aa: CASSRDGTGEETQYF; CDR3nt: TGCGCCAGCAGTCGAGATGGGACAGGTGAAGAGACCCAGTACTTC; j_gene: TRBJ2-5; abundance: few; v_gene: TRBV5-1; d_gene: TRBD1
CDR3aa: CATGTASSYEQYF; CDR3nt: TGTGCCACGGGGACGGCGAGCTCCTACGAGCAGTACTTC; j_gene: TRBJ2-7; abundance: NA; v_gene: TRBV10-3; d_gene: NA
CDR3aa: CASRPGTSNEQYF; CDR3nt: TGTGCCAGCAGACCCGGGACTTCCAATGAGCAGTACTTC; j_gene: TRBJ2-7; abundance: NA; v_gene: TRBV12-3/TRBV12-4; d_gene: NA
CDR3aa: CASSSGARAETQYF; CDR3nt: TGTGCCAGCAGCTCGGGGGCGCGGGCAGAGACCCAGTACTTC; j_gene: TRBJ2-5; abundance: NA; v_gene: TRBV7-9; d_gene: NA
CDR3aa: CASSPLVGRRKQETQYF; CDR3nt: TGTGCCAGCTCACCCTTGGTAGGCAGGAGGAAACAAGAGACCCAGTACTTC; j_gene: TRBJ2-5; abundance: NA; v_gene: TRBV18; d_gene: NA
CDR3aa: CSVGGASGIGVEQFF; CDR3nt: TGCAGCGTTGGTGGGGCTAGCGGGATTGGTGTTGAGCAGTTCTTC; j_gene: TRBJ2-1; abundance: NA; v_gene: TRBV29-1; d_gene: TRBD2
CDR3aa: CASSFLREPLGEQFF; CDR3nt: TGTGCCAGCAGCTTTCTGCGGGAGCCTCTGGGTGAGCAGTTCTTC; j_gene: TRBJ2-1; abundance: NA; v_gene: TRBV7-3; d_gene: TRBD2
CDR3aa: CASHETSGRSKETQYF; CDR3nt: TGTGCCAGCCATGAGACTAGCGGGAGAAGTAAAGAGACCCAGTACTTC; j_gene: TRBJ2-5; abundance: NA; v_gene: TRBV28; d_gene: TRBD2
CDR3aa: CASSTPGPQETQYF; CDR3nt: TGTGCCAGCAGCACCCCGGGACCTCAAGAGACCCAGTACTTC; j_gene: TRBJ2-5; abundance: NA; v_gene: TRBV7-9; d_gene: NA
CDR3aa: CSVSAGSNYEQYF; CDR3nt: TGCAGCGTTTCCGCTGGTAGCAACTACGAGCAGTACTTC; j_gene: TRBJ2-7; abundance: NA; v_gene: TRBV29-1; d_gene: NA
CDR3aa: CASTPLTGSSSYEQYF; CDR3nt: TGTGCCAGCACCCCGCTGACAGGATCATCCTCCTACGAGCAGTACTTC; j_gene: TRBJ2-7; abundance: NA; v_gene: TRBV6-6; d_gene: NA
CDR3aa: CASSSARDRVKSSYNEQFF; CDR3nt: TGTGCCAGCAGCTCAGCCCGGGACAGGGTCAAGTCCTCCTACAATGAGCAGTTCTTC; j_gene: TRBJ2-1; abundance: NA; v_gene: TRBV7-9; d_gene: TRBD1
CDR3aa: CASRTVRLGAPYEQYF; CDR3nt: TGTGCCAGCAGAACCGTCAGACTAGGTGCCCCCTACGAGCAGTACTTC; j_gene: TRBJ2-7; abundance: NA; v_gene: TRBV6-2/TRBV6-3; d_gene: NA
CDR3aa: CASGSTGQGWFEQYF; CDR3nt: TGCGCCAGCGGATCCACGGGACAGGGGTGGTTCGAGCAGTACTTC; j_gene: TRBJ2-7; abundance: NA; v_gene: TRBV10-2; d_gene: TRBD1
CDR3aa: CASRSRKADGYNEQFF; CDR3nt: TGTGCCAGCAGAAGCCGAAAGGCGGATGGATACAATGAGCAGTTCTTC; j_gene: TRBJ2-1; abundance: NA; v_gene: TRBV6-2/TRBV6-3; d_gene: NA